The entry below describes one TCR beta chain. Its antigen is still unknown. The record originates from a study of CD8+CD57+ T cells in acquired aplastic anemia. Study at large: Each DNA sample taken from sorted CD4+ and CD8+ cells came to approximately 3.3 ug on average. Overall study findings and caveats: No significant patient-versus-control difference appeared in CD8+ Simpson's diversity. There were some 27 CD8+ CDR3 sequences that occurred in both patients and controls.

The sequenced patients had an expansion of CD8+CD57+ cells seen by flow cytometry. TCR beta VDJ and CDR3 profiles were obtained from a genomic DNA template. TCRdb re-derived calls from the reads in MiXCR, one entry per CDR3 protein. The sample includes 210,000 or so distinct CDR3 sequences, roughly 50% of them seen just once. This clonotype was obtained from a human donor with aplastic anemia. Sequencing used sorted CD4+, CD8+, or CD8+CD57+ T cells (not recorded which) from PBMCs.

The CDR3: CATLPPGSEAFF. CDR3 nucleotide sequence: TGTGCCACCCTTCCCCCAGGGTCGGAAGCTTTCTTT. The chain employs TRBV19 and TRBJ1-1; perhaps TRBD1 as D (5 bases). The V gene lost 10 bases and the J gene lost 8 bases, with 17 bases spanning the gap. The CDR3 extends over 12 amino acids. Germline V gene data show CDR1 as LNHDA and CDR2 as SQIVND (reference sequence).